This T cell receptor (beta chain) was sequenced during a study of blood T cell repertoires in COVID-19. Study-level background: Both acute and convalescent COVID-19 samples were obtained from the United States, Italy and Spain.

Trimming removed 5 bases at V and 4 bases at J, with 9 bases between. Germline V CDR1 and CDR2: SGHRS, YFSETQ. This CDR3 has 12 residues. As handled by the study authors: Amplification with reference gene primers provided the estimates of nucleated cell counts. TCRdb keeps only in-frame clones here, not all; method: immunoSEQ multiplex PCR. That table is the source of V, J and clone size, and D and trimming were worked out from the DNA. The table lists about 180,000 clones, about 87% of them singletons, with roughly 2.6% in the top ten. V gene TRBV5-1 combines with J gene TRBJ1-2; D uncertain. The clonotype was recovered from a man aged 40-50 years with active or convalescent COVID-19. Specimen: peripheral blood. The CDR3 loop is CASSGEVYGYTF. The DNA for the CDR3 is TGCGCCAGCAGTGGGGAGGTCTATGGCTACACCTTC.